This T cell receptor beta chain was observed in a study of blood T cells in healthy people across ages (dated by TCRdb to 2014 to 2015). Context from the whole study: In model experiments, template switching captured roughly one uniquely barcoded TCR beta cDNA molecule for every two T cells. Four age groups were formed from the donors: young (average approximately 15 years), middle-aged (approximately 40), aged (around 68) and long-lived (less than 85). For two donors (one aged 18 to 29 and one aged 80 or older), the study analyzed two additional independent replicas of 1 million unique cDNA reads from the same blood draw. To avoid experimental bias, donors of different ages were spread randomly across the sequencing lanes. Age-related changes in TCR beta repertoire diversity were measured in the study by deep sequencing normalized with unique cDNA molecular identifiers.

The method behind the library was 5' RACE. Reads for this sample came from an Illumina HiSeq 2500. A second roughly 6 to 12 cycle PCR used a sample-barcoded 5' primer and a J-beta primer mix. A template-switch 5' adaptor carrying 12 random nucleotides introduced a unique molecular identifier onto each TCR beta cDNA molecule. At least 2.5 million CDR3-containing paired-end reads were obtained from each sample. First-strand cDNA synthesis was performed from all RNA using the Mint cDNA synthesis kit, with priming by a TRBC-specific oligonucleotide. All cDNA was treated with uracil-DNA glycosylase and then went through a first 18-cycle PCR with the universal primers M1SS and BC2_uni_R. Turning to the authors' computational methods: For normalization, 1 million high-quality reads were randomly selected from each sample, with every read carrying a distinct molecular identifier. Reads sharing molecular identifiers were discarded rather than binned into consensus sequences. MiTCR, with a Q25 quality threshold and the strictest error-elimination algorithm, was used for CDR3 identification, clonotype clustering and error correction. A nonparametric unseen species model with Euler transformation was used to estimate lower-bound total TCR beta diversity. In TCRdb, the public reads were trimmed at Q25 with fastp and aligned with MiXCR, with productive beta chains retained. Rows with a matching CDR3 protein are joined into one entry that keeps the most common DNA and genes. TCRdb assigned the V and J calls; the authors' analysis was not used. Across this sample there are 710,000 or so distinct CDR3 sequences, with about 20% seen only once. The top ten hold around 21% of the sample.

The investigation overall reported the following: Observed TCR beta diversity correlated strongly with the percentage of naive T cells measured by flow cytometry. Since profiling was done on bulk unsorted PBMCs, naive and antigen-experienced compartments could not be conclusively compared. Estimates of total diversity based on one million sequenced T cells were regarded as lower bounds and as underestimates. Compared with the aged group, more naive CD4+ T cells, fewer expanded clones and increased TCR diversity were shown by the long-lived group, suggesting age selection. Donor CMV infection status was unknown, potentially confounding age-related changes in expanded clonotypes. As age increased, observed TCR beta diversity per million T cells dropped in a roughly linear way, and a significant reduction was already evident by age 40.

A note on this clonotype: Its cognate antigen has yet to be identified. No qualities accompany the bases; no much larger clone lies one base away.

The approximately 39 donors, aged about 6 to 95 years, were systemically healthy Caucasian individuals from Russia. Each donor gave about 9.7 milliliters of peripheral blood, drawn into EDTA-treated Vacutainer tubes. PBMCs were isolated by Ficoll-Paque density-gradient centrifugation, with at least 6 million obtained per sample. Trizol reagent was used to extract total RNA from the PBMCs, yielding at least 5 micrograms per sample. Naive CD45RAhigh/CD27high T cell percentages were measured by flow cytometry on a PBMC aliquot from every donor. CDR1 and CDR2 are drawn from the germline V gene (reference sequence): DFQATT, SNEGSKA. The CDR3 measures 16 amino acids from cysteine to phenylalanine. Just the 48-base CDR3 DNA is kept, in frame starting at base 1. At the junction V is shortened by 6 bases and J by 7 bases, with 25 bases in between.

Recombination linked TRBV20-1 to TRBJ2-1, with TRBD2 as a weak D call on 6 bases. Material: blood. This clonotype was sampled from a man in his 70s in good health. The CDR3 region: CSANDRGSTTMNEQFF. The DNA is TGCAGTGCAAATGACCGGGGGAGTACTACAATGAATGAGCAGTTCTTC.